This T cell receptor beta chain was sequenced during a study of blood T cell repertoires in COVID-19. Study-level background: Spain, Italy and the United States supplied samples that represented acute and convalescent COVID-19. Nucleic acid was either cDNA or gDNA, and it came from T cells, B-cell-depleted T cells, or PBMCs.

This CDR3 spans 13 amino acids. The germline gives CDR1 MRHNA, CDR2 SNTAGT. V shed 6 bases, J shed 3 bases, and the junction held 2 bases outside the gene matches. In the original processing: Amplification of reference gene primers was used by the study to estimate nucleated cell counts. TCRdb's copy holds only in-frame clones and misses some; the assay was immunoSEQ multiplex PCR. That table gives V, J and clone size, and the DNA gave D and trimming. The table includes more than 65,000 clones, about 80% detected once. Sequencing was performed on peripheral blood. This receptor was identified in a human donor in a cohort sampled during active COVID-19. J is TRBJ2-7 and V is TRBV6-4; 10 bases align to TRBD1. The CDR3 reads CASSRDRGYEQYF. In DNA, the CDR3 is TGTGCCAGCAGCCGGGACAGGGGCTACGAGCAGTACTTC.